This T cell receptor beta chain was captured by sequencing in a study of long-term antiretroviral therapy in people with HIV. The overall study: Samples from the earliest time points predate the 2015 immediate-ART recommendation by about a decade.

Every specimen held between roughly 0.85-11 million cryopreserved PBMC. These were thawed and washed before DNA extraction. To note about this clone: The antigen is not known.

Study results and caveats: Comparison with controls showed narrower CDR3 length ranges in HIV repertoires. The ART regimens used between about 2003 and 2018 may be less effective than current ones.

This was the immunoSEQ v3.0 assay at survey level. Sequencing used immunoSEQ multiplex PCR; TCRdb keeps in-frame clones, though not all of them. The sample includes some 29,000 clones, about 98% of them seen just once. Germline V CDR1 and CDR2: SGHTA, FQGNSA. V lost 2 bases and J lost 4; bases outside the gene matches: 14. The CDR3 runs to 17 residues. This rearrangement joins TRBV7-2 to TRBJ2-7; 7 bases are a match to TRBD1. This receptor was taken from a man aged 30-40 years with HIV. Specimen: unsorted PBMCs, collected 7.6 years after starting antiretroviral therapy. The CDR3 bases are TGTGCCAGCAGCTTAAATCCACCGGGACAGACAACTTACGAGCAGTACTTC. As protein: CASSLNPPGQTTYEQYF.